The sequence of this T cell receptor beta chain was determined in a study of neurological immune-mediated disorders. cDNA synthesis was performed by 5'RACE with 10-nucleotide random UMIs. TCRdb itself ran the 5' RACE reads through MiXCR, one entry per CDR3 protein. The table has about 88,000 distinct CDR3 sequences, around 3.3% seen once. Regarding the study as a whole: The absence of shared CDR3 amino acid sequences among expanded clones across subjects suggests private repertoires in all groups. On phylogenetic grouping, the repertoires of 18 of 34 multiple sclerosis patients fell within one related-CDR3 cluster, constituting a possible signature.

This clonotype was counted at least ten times. Antigen unknown. This CDR3 has 11 amino acids. V lost 0 bases and J lost 7, with 1 base in between. Material: PBMCs. V and J are TRBV12-3 or TRBV12-4 and TRBJ1-5; D is unresolved. This sequence originates from a woman younger than 35 with multiple sclerosis. The CDR3 loop is CASSLAQPQHF. The CDR3 nucleotides read TGTGCCAGCAGTTTAGCGCAGCCCCAGCATTTT.